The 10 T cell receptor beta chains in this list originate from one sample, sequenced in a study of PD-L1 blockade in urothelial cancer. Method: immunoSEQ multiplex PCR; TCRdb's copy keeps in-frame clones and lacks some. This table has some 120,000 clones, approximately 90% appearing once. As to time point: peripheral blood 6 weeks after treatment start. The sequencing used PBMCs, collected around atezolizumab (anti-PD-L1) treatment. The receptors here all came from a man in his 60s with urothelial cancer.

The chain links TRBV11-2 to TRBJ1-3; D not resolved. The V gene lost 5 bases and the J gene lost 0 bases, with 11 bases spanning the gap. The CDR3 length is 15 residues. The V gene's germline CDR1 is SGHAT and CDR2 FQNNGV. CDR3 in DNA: TGTGCCAGCAGCCGTTCAGGCTCCTCTGGAAACACCATATATTTT. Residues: CASSRSGSSGNTIYF.

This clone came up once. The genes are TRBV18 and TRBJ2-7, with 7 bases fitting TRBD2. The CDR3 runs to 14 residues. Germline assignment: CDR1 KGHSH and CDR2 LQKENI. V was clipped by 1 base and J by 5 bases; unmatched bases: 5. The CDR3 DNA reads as TGTGCCAGCTCACCACGCGGGGGACCAAACGAGCAGTACTTC. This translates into CASSPRGGPNEQYF.

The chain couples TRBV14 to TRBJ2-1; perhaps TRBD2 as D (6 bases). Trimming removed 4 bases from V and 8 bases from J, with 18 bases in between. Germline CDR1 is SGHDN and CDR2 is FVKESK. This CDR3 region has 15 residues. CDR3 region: CASSPLTSNIYEQFF. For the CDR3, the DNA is TGTGCCAGCAGCCCGCTGACTAGTAATATATATGAGCAGTTCTTC. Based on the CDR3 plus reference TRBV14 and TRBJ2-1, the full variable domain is EAGVTQFPSHSVIEKGQTVTLRCDPISGHDNLYWYRRVMGKEIKFLLHFVKESKQDESGMPNNRFLAERTGGTYSTLKVQPAELEDSGVYFCASSPLTSNIYEQFFGPGTRLTVL.

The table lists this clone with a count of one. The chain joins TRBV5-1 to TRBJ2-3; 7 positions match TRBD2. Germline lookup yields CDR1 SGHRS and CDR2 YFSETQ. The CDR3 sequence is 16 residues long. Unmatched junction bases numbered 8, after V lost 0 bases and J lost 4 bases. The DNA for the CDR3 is TGCGCCAGCAGCTTGGGGGGAGCGGCGGGAGCAGATACGCAGTATTTT. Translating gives CASSLGGAAGADTQYF.

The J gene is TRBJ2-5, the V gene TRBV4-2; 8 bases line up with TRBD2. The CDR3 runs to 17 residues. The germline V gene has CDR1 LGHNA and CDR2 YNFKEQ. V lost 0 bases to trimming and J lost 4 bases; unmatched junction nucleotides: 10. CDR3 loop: CASSQDGVGGGPETQYF. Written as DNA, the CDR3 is TGTGCCAGCAGCCAAGATGGGGTCGGCGGGGGGCCAGAGACCCAGTACTTC.

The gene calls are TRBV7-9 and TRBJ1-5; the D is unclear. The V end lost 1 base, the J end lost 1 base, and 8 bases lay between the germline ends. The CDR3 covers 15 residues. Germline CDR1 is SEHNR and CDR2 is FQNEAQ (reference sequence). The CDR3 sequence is CASSLVGESNQPQHF. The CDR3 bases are TGTGCCAGCAGCTTAGTCGGGGAAAGCAATCAGCCCCAGCATTTT.

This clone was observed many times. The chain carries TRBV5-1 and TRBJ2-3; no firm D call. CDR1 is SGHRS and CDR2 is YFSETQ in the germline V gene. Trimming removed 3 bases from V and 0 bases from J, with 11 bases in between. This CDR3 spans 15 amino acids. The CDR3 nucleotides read TGCGCCAGCAGCTCCACAGAAACTAGCACAGATACGCAGTATTTT. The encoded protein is CASSSTETSTDTQYF.

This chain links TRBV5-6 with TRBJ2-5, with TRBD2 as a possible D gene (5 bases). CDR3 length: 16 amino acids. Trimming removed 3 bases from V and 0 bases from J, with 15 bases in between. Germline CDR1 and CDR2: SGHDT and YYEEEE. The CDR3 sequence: CASSSNRGANQETQYF. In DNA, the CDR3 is TGTGCCAGCAGCTCCAACCGGGGAGCTAACCAAGAGACCCAGTACTTC. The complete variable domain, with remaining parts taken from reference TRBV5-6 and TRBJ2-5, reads DAGVTQSPTHLIKTRGQQVTLRCSPKSGHDTVSWYQQALGQGPQFIFQYYEEEERQRGNFPDRFSGHQFPNYSSELNVNALLLGDSALYLCASSSNRGANQETQYFGPGTRLLVL.

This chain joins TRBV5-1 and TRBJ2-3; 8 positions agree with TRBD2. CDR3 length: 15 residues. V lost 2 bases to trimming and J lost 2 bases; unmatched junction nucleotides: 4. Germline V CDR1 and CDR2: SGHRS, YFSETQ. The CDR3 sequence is CASSFQRGNTDTQYF. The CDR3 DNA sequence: TGCGCCAGCAGCTTCCAGCGGGGGAACACAGATACGCAGTATTTT.

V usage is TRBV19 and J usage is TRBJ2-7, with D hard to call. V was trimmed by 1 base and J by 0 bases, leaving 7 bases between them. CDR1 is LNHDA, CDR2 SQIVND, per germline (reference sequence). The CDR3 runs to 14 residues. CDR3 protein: CASSIAVSSYEQYF. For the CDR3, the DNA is TGTGCCAGTAGTATAGCGGTGAGCTCCTACGAGCAGTACTTC.